The following is a TCR beta chain sequence with its context. This clone showed up just once. Its antigen remains undetermined. No much larger clone is present one base from it, and per-base qualities are unavailable. The sample is drawn from a study of blood T cell repertoires in COVID-19 (dated by TCRdb to the early 2020s). For the study in its entirety: The collaborator samples originated in the United States, Italy and Spain and spanned the acute and convalescent phases of COVID-19. The sample metadata nearly always contained a de-identified subject ID, COVID-19 status, age in years and sex. A freely available public database, intended as a resource for researchers studying the immune response to SARS-CoV-2, is where the repertoires were released. Deeply sampled blood TCRbeta repertoires from subjects exposed to, actively infected with, or recovered from COVID-19 were included in the dataset. The samples were drawn from the first 160 participants of the ongoing ImmuneRACE study and from 950 to 1,500 subjects provided by 6 global collaborators. The material from the prospective study consisted of cDNA or gDNA derived from T cells, B-cell-depleted T cells, or PBMCs. HLA class I and class II types, where available, came from metadata supplied by the sample provider rather than from assay-based typing. The paper as a whole reports these results and caveats: Clinical and demographic metadata were provided uncurated, with the amount varying by source and participant.

The CDR3, cysteine through phenylalanine, is 15 amino acids long. This entry keeps only the CDR3 DNA: 45 bases, framed from base 1. V lost 1 base and J lost 5 bases; the stretch between them is 12 bases long. According to the germline V gene, CDR1 reads SGHRS and CDR2 reads YFSETQ. One collaborating source in Seattle enrolled patients during active infection and followed them longitudinally through the course of disease. Whole blood was collected in K2EDTA tubes by collaborating institutions according to the institutions' own protocols. Collaborator samples were shipped for TCRbeta analysis as frozen whole blood, isolated PBMCs, or DNA extracted from either sample type. TCRbeta CDR3 regions were amplified from genomic DNA by means of the immunoSEQ Assay, a bias-controlled multiplex PCR. Regarding the original processing steps: Within the assay, amplification of reference gene primers was used to estimate how many nucleated cells each sample contained. To quantify the absolute abundance of each unique TCRbeta CDR3 rearrangement, sequence reads were collapsed and filtered. Productive Simpson clonality was computed per sample as the square root of Simpson's diversity index over productive rearrangements. The table comes from immuneACCESS by way of TCRdb, which keeps in-frame sequences with V and J called. Part of the clones is missing from these tables; in studies checked, under half for an unresolved V gene and the rest for unknown reasons. V and J calls and clone size are as listed in that table; D and trimming were resolved from the DNA. The sample contains more than 200,000 clones, around nine tenths of them found a single time. The leading ten clones occupy roughly 4.9% of the sample.

The sequence was obtained from a woman aged 60-75 years with COVID-19, enrolled during active disease. The chain was built from TRBV5-1 and TRBJ2-2; perhaps TRBD2 is the D gene, with 7 bases matching. Sequencing was performed on peripheral blood. The nucleotide sequence reads as follows: TGCGCCAGCAGCTTGCTCAGGGGAGGGACCGGGGAGCTGTTTTTT. Its protein product is CASSLLRGGTGELFF.